This entry lists 8 T cell receptor beta chains sequenced from one sample in a study of T cells after yellow fever vaccination. TCRdb itself ran the 5' RACE reads through MiXCR, one entry per CDR3 protein. The sample lists about 130,000 distinct CDR3 sequences, 5% to 7.5% occurring once. The material sequenced was CD4+ T cells sorted from PBMCs, taken 10 days after the yellow fever booster vaccination. The receptors come from a man younger than 40 who received the YFV17D yellow fever vaccine.

This clonotype occurred many times. The V gene is TRBV20-1, the J gene TRBJ2-5, with D hard to call. Trimming left V 5 bases short and J 1 base short, with 14 bases between. The CDR3 sequence is 14 residues long. Germline loops: CDR1 DFQATT, CDR2 SNEGSKA (reference sequence). The CDR3 here is CSAPLRTFQETQYF. CDR3 DNA: TGCAGTGCTCCCCTGCGCACCTTCCAAGAGACCCAGTACTTC.

This clonotype was counted only a few times. The rearrangement joins TRBV18 to TRBJ2-3; D tentatively reads TRBD1 or TRBD2 (5 bases each). V lost 4 bases to trimming and J lost 2 bases, with 10 bases between them. CDR3 length: 14 residues. Germline V gene lookup returns CDR1 KGHSH and CDR2 LQKENI. CDR3 sequence: CASSQGPPTDTQYF. In DNA form, the CDR3 reads TGTGCCAGCTCACAGGGACCCCCCACAGATACGCAGTATTTT.

This clonotype was counted at least ten times. This chain joins TRBV3-1 and TRBJ1-6; D not resolved. V lost 4 bases and J 7 bases, leaving 11 bases between the germline ends. This CDR3 contains 14 residues. The germline gives CDR1 LGHDT, CDR2 YNNKEL (reference sequence). In DNA form, the CDR3 reads TGTGCCAGCAGCCTGGCAGCGAGCAATTCACCCCTCCACTTT. Protein sequence: CASSLAASNSPLHF.

There are many counts of this clonotype. The chain links TRBV7-2 to TRBJ2-5, with D unresolved. Trimming took 2 bases from V and 5 from J, leaving 12 bases between them. There are 14 residues in the CDR3. Germline values: CDR1 SGHTA, CDR2 FQGNSA. The CDR3 nucleotides are TGTGCCAGCAGCTTATCCGGGCCGAGGGAGACCCAGTACTTC. It codes for CASSLSGPRETQYF.

This clonotype was counted many times. The V call is TRBV20-1, the J call TRBJ2-1, with TRBD2 identical over 12 bases. In germline, CDR1 is DFQATT, CDR2 SNEGSKA (reference sequence). The CDR3 has 14 amino acids. Trimming took 3 bases from V and 9 from J; bases not matched to a gene: 6. CDR3 bases: TGCAGTGCTAGGCTAGCGGGAGGGCCGCCTGAGCAGTTCTTC. Translating gives CSARLAGGPPEQFF.

This clonotype has a count of ten or more. The chain joins TRBV12-3 or TRBV12-4 to TRBJ1-5, with D unclear. V was clipped by 5 bases and J by 4 bases, with 12 bases between them. The CDR3 has 14 amino acids. The CDR3 region has the DNA TGTGCCAGCAGTCCGGGTAGCGGGAATCAGCCCCAGCATTTT. Amino acid sequence: CASSPGSGNQPQHF.

This clonotype appeared a few times. The chain recombines TRBV7-2 with TRBJ2-3; 8 positions match TRBD1. There are 15 residues in the CDR3. Trimming took 4 bases from V and 3 from J; bases not matched to a gene: 6. Germline CDR1 reads SGHTA; CDR2 reads FQGNSA. DNA for the CDR3: TGTGCCAGCAGCTCCGGGACAGGAGGGACAGATACGCAGTATTTT. Translation: CASSSGTGGTDTQYF. Using reference TRBV7-2 and TRBJ2-3 for the parts outside the CDR3, the full variable domain is GAGVSQSPSNKVTEKGKDVELRCDPISGHTALYWYRQSLGQGLEFLIYFQGNSAPDKSGLPSDRFSAERTGGSVSTLTIQRTQQEDSAVYLCASSSGTGGTDTQYFGPGTRLTVL.

This clonotype came up many times. The CDR3 region has the DNA TGTGCCAGCAGTTTGAGGGGGGGGGTTGAAAAACTGTTTTTT. This codes for CASSLRGGVEKLFF. The V and J genes are TRBV12-3 or TRBV12-4 and TRBJ1-4; weak D call: TRBD1 (6 bases). This CDR3 is built from 14 residues. Between the trimmed V and J ends, which lost 3 bases and 7 bases, there was a span of 12 bases.